Following are 6 T cell receptor beta chains from one sample sequenced in a study of cytomegalovirus exposure and HLA in healthy donors. The PCR contained 60 Vbeta and 13 Jbeta primers. Sequencing was performed with immunoSEQ multiplex PCR; in TCRdb, only in-frame clones are kept and a portion is missing. The repertoire holds some 52,000 clones, with 60% to 75% as singletons. Sequencing input: PBMCs. These receptors all stem from a woman between 45 and 60 years old in good health and CMV-seronegative.

The chain is built from TRBV15 and TRBJ2-1, with 7 bases lining up with TRBD2. CDR3 length equals 16 residues. The V gene's germline CDR1 is LNHNV and CDR2 YYDKDF (reference sequence). The V gene end was trimmed by 0 bases and the J gene end by 10 bases; junction bases not matched to a gene: 12. Here the CDR3 DNA reads TGTGCCACCAGCAGAGATGGGGGGGGTACGTGGGGGGAGCAGTTCTTC. Its translation is CATSRDGGGTWGEQFF.

The V and J genes are TRBV5-1 and TRBJ2-7, with TRBD2 identical over 11 bases. The CDR3 is made up of 15 amino acids. The germline gives CDR1 SGHRS, CDR2 YFSETQ. V lost 4 bases, J lost 5 bases, and 8 bases stayed unmatched. The CDR3 loop is CASSRTSGSLDEQYF. The DNA of the CDR3 is TGCGCCAGCAGCAGAACTAGCGGGAGCTTGGACGAGCAGTACTTC. The entire variable domain, with the rest obtained from reference TRBV5-1 and TRBJ2-7, is as follows: KAGVTQTPRYLIKTRGQQVTLSCSPISGHRSVSWYQQTPGQGLQFLFEYFSETQRNKGNFPGRFSGRQFSNSRSEMNVSTLELGDSALYLCASSRTSGSLDEQYFGPGTRLTVT.

The chain has TRBV29-1 and TRBJ2-5, with 13 bases lining up with TRBD2. This CDR3 is built from 15 residues. CDR1 and CDR2 from the germline V gene are SQVTM and ANQGSEA. V shed 4 bases and J 5 bases; nucleotides not matched to a gene: 7. The CDR3 sequence: CSVVPGTSGKETQYF. Here the CDR3 DNA reads TGCAGCGTTGTTCCCGGGACTAGCGGGAAGGAGACCCAGTACTTC.

In its sample, this clone was seen a few times. This chain uses TRBV6-5 with TRBJ2-4; TRBD1 matches 7 bases. Looked up from germline, CDR1 is MNHEY and CDR2 is SVGAGI. Trimming removed 5 bases from V and 0 bases from J; junction bases left unmatched: 4. The CDR3 loop spans 15 amino acids. The CDR3 sequence: CASSRGGQAKNIQYF. CDR3 DNA sequence: TGTGCCAGCAGTAGAGGGGGCCAAGCCAAAAACATTCAGTACTTC.

Regarding this clone: One junction end disagrees with the germline gene, perhaps due to a read error. V and J are TRBV7-7 and TRBJ2-5, with 9 bases lining up with TRBD1. This CDR3 comprises 13 residues. Germline assignment: CDR1 SSHAT and CDR2 FNYEAQ (reference sequence). DNA for the CDR3: TGTGCTAGCAGCCCGGGACAGGGAGGTGGCCAGTACTTC. Translation: CASSPGQGGGQYF.

The chain links TRBV5-1 to TRBJ2-5; unclear D gene. Germline V gene data show CDR1 as SGHRS and CDR2 as YFSETQ. This CDR3 spans 13 amino acids. V lost 6 bases and J 2 bases, leaving 11 bases between the germline ends. CDR3 sequence: CASTIDTQETQYF. The CDR3 DNA reads TGCGCCAGCACAATTGACACGCAAGAGACCCAGTACTTC.